This TCR beta chain comes out of a study of T-cell reconstitution after alpha-beta-depleted transplantation in children. This clonotype showed up many times. TCRbeta library preparation incorporated unique molecular identifiers. TCRdb reanalysed the PCR reads using MiXCR and keeps one entry per CDR3 protein. The sample has some 390,000 distinct CDR3 sequences, just over 20% seen once. V dropped 4 bases and J dropped 2; count of bases not matched to a gene: 6. CDR3 length: 15 residues. Germline lookup yields CDR1 SGDLS and CDR2 YYNGEE. This chain links TRBV9 with TRBJ2-1; 7 bases match TRBD2. The sequenced sample was PBMCs from the stem cell graft donor, obtained from the stem cell graft. The TCR originated in a human donor who donated a stem cell graft to a child with acute myeloid leukemia. CDR3 DNA sequence: TGTGCCAGCAGCCCCCGACTAGCTGCCTACAATGAGCAGTTCTTC. Translation: CASSPRLAAYNEQFF.